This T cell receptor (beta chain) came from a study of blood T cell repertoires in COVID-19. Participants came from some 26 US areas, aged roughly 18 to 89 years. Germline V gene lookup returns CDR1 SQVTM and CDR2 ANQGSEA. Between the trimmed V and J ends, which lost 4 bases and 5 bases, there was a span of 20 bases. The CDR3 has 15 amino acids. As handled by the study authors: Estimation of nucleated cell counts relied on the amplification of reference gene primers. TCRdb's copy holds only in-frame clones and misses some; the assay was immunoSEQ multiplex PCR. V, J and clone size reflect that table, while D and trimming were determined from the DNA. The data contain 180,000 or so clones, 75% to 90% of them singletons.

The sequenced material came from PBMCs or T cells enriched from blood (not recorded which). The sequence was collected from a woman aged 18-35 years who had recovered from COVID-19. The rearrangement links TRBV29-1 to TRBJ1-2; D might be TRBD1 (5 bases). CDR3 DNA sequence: TGCAGCGTTGCGGGCAGGGACGGGGGGATATATGGCTACACCTTC. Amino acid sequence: CSVAGRDGGIYGYTF. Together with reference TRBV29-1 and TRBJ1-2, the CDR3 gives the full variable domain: SAVISQKPSRDICQRGTSLTIQCQVDSQVTMMFWYRQQPGQSLTLIATANQGSEATYESGFVIDKFPISRPNLTFSTLTVSNMSPEDSSIYLCSVAGRDGGIYGYTFGSGTRLTVV.